These 13 T cell receptor beta chains came from one sample sequenced in a study of cytomegalovirus exposure and HLA in healthy donors. Primers included in the PCR were 60 Vbeta and 13 Jbeta primers. Assay: immunoSEQ multiplex PCR; the TCRdb copy retains only in-frame clones and omits some. Among 270,000 or so clones, around 90% were seen once, and the ten largest hold 1.7%. Sequenced sample: PBMCs. The receptors were gathered from a girl aged 2-9 years in good health and CMV-seronegative.

The CDR3, as DNA: TGTGCCAGCAGTTACCGTATGACAGGTAGAAATGAGCAGTTCTTC. Protein sequence: CASSYRMTGRNEQFF. The gene calls are TRBV6-6 and TRBJ2-1; D may be TRBD1 (6 bases). Germline V CDR1 and CDR2: MNHNY, SVGAGI (reference sequence). The CDR3 runs to 15 residues. V was shortened by 2 bases and J by 7 bases, with 15 bases between the two germline ends.

The chain uses TRBV29-1 and TRBJ1-1; 7 bases match TRBD1. CDR1 and CDR2 (germline): SQVTM, ANQGSEA. The CDR3 consists of 12 residues. J was trimmed by 6 bases and V by 6 bases; bases with no gene match: 7. As DNA, the CDR3 is TGCAGCGTGCTACAGGGGCCCTCTGAAGCTTTCTTT. This codes for CSVLQGPSEAFF.

This chain connects TRBV7-2 to TRBJ2-5; 8 bases line up with TRBD2. V was clipped by 6 bases and J by 1 base; unmatched bases: 10. Germline lookup yields CDR1 SGHTA and CDR2 FQGNSA. This CDR3 has 16 residues. CDR3 amino acids: CASSARTSPLQETQYF. CDR3 in DNA: TGTGCCAGCAGTGCCAGGACTAGCCCCCTCCAAGAGACCCAGTACTTC.

The chain is built from TRBV2 and TRBJ1-1, with D perhaps matching TRBD1 (6 bases). This CDR3 has 14 residues. Germline V gives CDR1 SNHLY, CDR2 FYNNEI. Trimming left V 0 bases short and J 7 bases short, with 12 bases between. The CDR3 nucleotides are TGTGCCAGCAGTGAAGCGCGTAGGGGACATGAAGCTTTCTTT. Residues: CASSEARRGHEAFF.

CDR3 residues: CASGELPDEQYF. CDR3 coding DNA: TGTGCCAGCGGTGAGCTCCCGGACGAGCAGTACTTC. The rearrangement uses TRBV7-9 and TRBJ2-7; D is undetermined. This CDR3 has 12 amino acids. Germline CDR1 reads SEHNR; CDR2 reads FQNEAQ (reference sequence). The V and J ends lost 8 bases and 5 bases respectively, with 13 bases between them.

The genes are TRBV10-3 and TRBJ2-7; 8 bases map to TRBD1. The junction had 7 bases not matched to a gene; V was cut back by 6 bases and J by 6 bases. The germline gives CDR1 ENHRY, CDR2 SYGVKD. The CDR3 loop spans 13 amino acids. In DNA, the CDR3 is TGTGCCATCAGAGGGACAGGAGGCCTCGAGCAGTACTTC. Encoded protein: CAIRGTGGLEQYF.

This clone was detected a few times. This chain links TRBV2 with TRBJ1-1; TRBD1 might be the D (6 bases). Germline assignment: CDR1 SNHLY and CDR2 FYNNEI. The ends were cut back, 11 bases at V and 8 bases at J, with 12 bases in the middle. This CDR3 is built from 10 residues. CDR3 sequence: CAGGQTEAFF. CDR3 sequence (DNA): TGTGCCGGTGGACAGACAGAAGCTTTCTTT.

The V gene is TRBV18, the J gene TRBJ1-6; 9 bases agree with TRBD1. The germline V gene encodes CDR1 KGHSH and CDR2 LQKENI. Losses at the gene ends were 0 bases for V and 10 bases for J; bases not matched to a gene: 7. This CDR3 contains 16 residues. The CDR3 DNA is TGTGCCAGCTCACCACCCACACAGGGGGCTCGGTCACCCCTCCACTTT. This encodes CASSPPTQGARSPLHF. Complete variable domain (other parts from reference TRBV18 and TRBJ1-6): NAGVMQNPRHLVRRRGQEARLRCSPMKGHSHVYWYRQLPEEGLKFMVYLQKENIIDESGMPKERFSAEFPKEGPSILRIQQVVRGDSAAYFCASSPPTQGARSPLHFGNGTRLTVT.

This chain connects TRBV7-9 to TRBJ2-5; the match to TRBD2 covers 11 bases. Germline trimming cut 6 bases from V and 5 bases from J; bases unmatched to any gene: 5. The CDR3 consists of 14 residues. CDR1 SEHNR and CDR2 FQNEAQ come from the germline V gene (reference sequence). CDR3: CASSFSGGDETQYF. The CDR3 DNA reads as TGTGCCAGCAGTTTTAGCGGGGGGGACGAGACCCAGTACTTC.

This clone appeared a single time. V gene TRBV7-3 combines with J gene TRBJ2-7; D is perhaps TRBD1 (5 bases). Germline CDR1 is SGHTA and CDR2 is FQGTGA. Trimming took off 5 bases at V and 0 bases at J, with 14 bases between the two ends. This CDR3 is 15 amino acids long. Here the CDR3 reads CASSPEGESSYEQYF. In DNA form, the CDR3 reads TGTGCCAGCAGCCCGGAAGGGGAAAGCTCCTACGAGCAGTACTTC.

This chain uses TRBV28 with TRBJ1-2; perhaps TRBD1 as D (5 bases). The CDR3 consists of 12 residues. The V gene's germline CDR1 is MDHEN and CDR2 SYDVKM. V was clipped by 6 bases and J by 4 bases, with 9 bases between them. The CDR3: CASSRTSYGYTF. The CDR3 DNA reads as TGTGCCAGCAGCCGGACAAGCTATGGCTACACCTTC.

This rearrangement joins TRBV19 to TRBJ1-2; 7 nucleotides line up with TRBD1. The CDR3 is 14 amino acids. Germline values: CDR1 LNHDA, CDR2 SQIVND (reference sequence). J was trimmed by 3 bases and V by 4 bases; bases with no gene match: 5. CDR3 coding DNA: TGTGCCAGTAGTACCGATACAGGGGACTATGGCTACACCTTC. Translating gives CASSTDTGDYGYTF.

The chain links TRBV4-1 to TRBJ2-5, with 8 positions matching TRBD2. Looked up from germline, CDR1 is MGHRA and CDR2 is YSYEKL. With 4 bases clipped from V and 4 bases from J, the junction kept 8 bases outside the gene matches. This CDR3 comprises 15 residues. The CDR3 loop is CASSPFGLAGETQYF. The DNA of the CDR3 is TGCGCCAGCAGCCCCTTTGGGCTAGCGGGAGAGACCCAGTACTTC.